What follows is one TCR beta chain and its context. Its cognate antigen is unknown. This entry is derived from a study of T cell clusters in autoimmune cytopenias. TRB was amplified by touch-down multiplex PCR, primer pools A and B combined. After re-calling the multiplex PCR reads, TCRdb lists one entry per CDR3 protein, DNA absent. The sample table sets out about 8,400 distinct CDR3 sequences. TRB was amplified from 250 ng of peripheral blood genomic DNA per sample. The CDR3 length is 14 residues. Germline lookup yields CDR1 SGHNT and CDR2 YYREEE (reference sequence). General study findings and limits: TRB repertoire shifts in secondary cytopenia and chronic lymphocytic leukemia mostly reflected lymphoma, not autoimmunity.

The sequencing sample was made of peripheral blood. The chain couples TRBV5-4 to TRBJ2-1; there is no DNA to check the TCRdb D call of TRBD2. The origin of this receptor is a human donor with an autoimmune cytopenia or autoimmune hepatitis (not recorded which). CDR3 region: CASSWTSGSNEQFF.